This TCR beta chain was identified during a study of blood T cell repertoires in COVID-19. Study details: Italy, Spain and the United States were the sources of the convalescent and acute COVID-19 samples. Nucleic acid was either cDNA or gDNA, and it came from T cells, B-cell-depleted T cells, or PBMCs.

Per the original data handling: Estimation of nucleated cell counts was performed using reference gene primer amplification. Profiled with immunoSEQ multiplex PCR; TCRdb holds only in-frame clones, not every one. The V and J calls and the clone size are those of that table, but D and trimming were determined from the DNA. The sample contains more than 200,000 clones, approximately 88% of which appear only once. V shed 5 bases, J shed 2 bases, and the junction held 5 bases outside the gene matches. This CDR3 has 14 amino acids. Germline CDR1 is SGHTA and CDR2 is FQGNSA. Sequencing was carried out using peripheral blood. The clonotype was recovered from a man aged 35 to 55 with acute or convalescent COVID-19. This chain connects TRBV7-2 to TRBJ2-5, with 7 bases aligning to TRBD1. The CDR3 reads CASSITGAQETQYF. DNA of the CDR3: TGTGCCAGCAGCATAACAGGGGCTCAAGAGACCCAGTACTTC.